A single sample gave rise to the 14 T cell receptor beta chains below, sequenced in a study of blood T cell repertoires in COVID-19. The data were produced by immunoSEQ multiplex PCR, yet TCRdb's version contains in-frame clones alone and is incomplete. The profile shows around 300,000 clones, 85% to 90% of them singletons. Specimen: peripheral blood. Receptors were obtained from a woman aged 40 to 50 with acute or convalescent COVID-19.

The gene calls are TRBV6-5 and TRBJ1-2; D is unresolved. Germline lookup yields CDR1 MNHEY and CDR2 SVGAGI. V gave up 0 bases and J gave up 8 bases, with 16 bases separating them. The CDR3 spans 15 residues. The CDR3 reads CASSYSGRDPKGYTF. The CDR3 DNA is TGTGCCAGCAGTTACTCGGGCCGCGACCCGAAAGGCTACACCTTC.

The chain uses TRBV20-1 and TRBJ1-2; D is undetermined. Germline V gene lookup returns CDR1 DFQATT and CDR2 SNEGSKA (reference sequence). This CDR3 is 11 amino acids long. With 6 bases removed from V and 5 bases from J, the gap between germline ends came to 10 bases. The CDR3 reads CSAGSNYGYTF. CDR3 DNA: TGCAGTGCGGGCAGCAATTATGGCTACACCTTC.

This chain joins TRBV6-4 and TRBJ1-2; the match to TRBD1 covers 10 bases. Unmatched junction bases numbered 6, after V lost 4 bases and J lost 4 bases. CDR1 and CDR2 from the germline V gene are MRHNA and SNTAGT. This CDR3 is built from 15 residues. The CDR3 sequence is CASSGQGAVGYGYTF. CDR3 nucleotides: TGTGCCAGCAGTGGACAGGGGGCGGTAGGCTATGGCTACACCTTC.

This clone appeared once. The chain has TRBV24-1 and TRBJ1-5; 11 bases map to TRBD1. This CDR3 has 14 amino acids. The V gene end was trimmed by 11 bases and the J gene end by 5 bases; junction bases not matched to a gene: 7. Germline CDR1 reads KGHDR; CDR2 reads SFDVKD. The CDR3: CARTQDRGHQPQHF. The CDR3 DNA reads as TGTGCCAGAACTCAGGACAGGGGGCATCAGCCCCAGCATTTT.

CDR3 in amino acids: CASSPVATNEKLFF. CDR3 bases: TGTGCCAGCAGTCCAGTTGCAACTAATGAAAAACTGTTTTTT. V gene TRBV7-2 combines with J gene TRBJ1-4; D is undetermined. The CDR3 has 14 amino acids. Trimming stripped 6 bases from V and 0 bases from J, with 8 bases between. The germline V gene encodes CDR1 SGHTA and CDR2 FQGNSA.

This clone has just one count. The CDR3: CASSLIQGGQPQHF. CDR3 bases: TGTGCCAGCAGCTTGATACAGGGCGGGCAGCCCCAGCATTTT. The chain is built from TRBV5-5 and TRBJ1-5; tentatively, D is TRBD1 (6 bases). Germline V gene lookup returns CDR1 SGHKS and CDR2 YYEKEE (reference sequence). V was pared by 1 base and J by 7 bases, with 12 bases between. CDR3 size: 14 residues. The complete variable domain, with remaining parts taken from reference TRBV5-5 and TRBJ1-5, reads DAGVTQSPTHLIKTRGQQVTLRCSPISGHKSVSWYQQVLGQGPQFIFQYYEKEERGRGNFPDRFSARQFPNYSSELNVNALLLGDSALYLCASSLIQGGQPQHFGDGTRLSIL.

V usage is TRBV12-3 or TRBV12-4 and J usage is TRBJ2-1; D ambiguous. V shed 6 bases and J shed 7 bases, with 13 bases lying between them. The CDR3 loop spans 13 amino acids. CDR3 in amino acids: CASSTTLKNEQFF. CDR3 in DNA: TGTGCCAGCAGCACCACTCTTAAGAATGAGCAGTTCTTC.

CDR3 region: CASSSNRASNEKLFF. CDR3 coding DNA: TGTGCCAGCTCTTCTAACAGGGCTTCTAATGAAAAACTGTTTTTT. The genes are TRBV18 and TRBJ1-4; TRBD1 is a possible D gene (6 bases). CDR1 KGHSH and CDR2 LQKENI come from the germline V gene. This CDR3 contains 15 residues. Trimming shortened V by 6 bases and J by 3 bases, and 14 bases separated the two germline ends.

V and J are TRBV5-3 and TRBJ2-3; D may be TRBD1 (6 bases). TRBV5-3 is an ORF for which the function is uncertain. V lost 4 bases to trimming and J lost 1 base, with 19 bases between them. The CDR3 is 17 residues long. CDR3 sequence: CARSGGLYGRGTDTQYF. The CDR3 DNA sequence: TGTGCCAGAAGCGGGGGCCTCTACGGGCGGGGCACAGATACGCAGTATTTT.

CDR3: CAISTGTGLLGEQFF. For the CDR3, the DNA is TGTGCCATCAGTACCGGGACAGGGCTCCTTGGTGAGCAGTTCTTC. This chain connects TRBV10-3 to TRBJ2-1; 9 nucleotides align to TRBD1. Germline CDR1 reads ENHRY; CDR2 reads SYGVKD. V shed 5 bases and J 9 bases; nucleotides not matched to a gene: 11. CDR3 size: 15 residues.

This clone is a singleton in its sample. The chain joins TRBV6-5 to TRBJ2-3; 8 positions match TRBD2. The CDR3 runs to 13 residues. The germline V gene encodes CDR1 MNHEY and CDR2 SVGAGI. V lost 8 bases to trimming and J lost 4 bases; unmatched junction nucleotides: 5. The CDR3 loop reads CASSGGEADTQYF. CDR3 nucleotides: TGTGCCAGCTCCGGGGGGGAAGCAGATACGCAGTATTTT.

The chain employs TRBV12-3 or TRBV12-4 and TRBJ2-3; 7 bases agree with TRBD1. CDR3 size: 12 residues. V trimming: 6 bases; J trimming: 6 bases; junction bases outside the gene matches: 3. In nucleotides, the CDR3 is TGTGCCAGCAGCCTGACAGGGGATACGCAGTATTTT. Amino acid sequence: CASSLTGDTQYF.

The sample holds one count of this clone. The rearrangement uses TRBV2 and TRBJ1-1; 11 bases match TRBD1. Germline loops: CDR1 SNHLY, CDR2 FYNNEI. This CDR3 has 15 amino acids. J was trimmed by 4 bases and V by 8 bases; bases with no gene match: 9. CDR3 DNA sequence: TGTGCCAGCTCTGCGCCGGGACAGGGGGGCACTGAAGCTTTCTTT. It yields the protein CASSAPGQGGTEAFF.

This clone was counted many times. The chain recombines TRBV6-4 with TRBJ2-1, with 8 bases fitting TRBD2. CDR3 length: 15 amino acids. Germline trimming cut 5 bases from V and 7 bases from J; bases unmatched to any gene: 10. The germline gives CDR1 MRHNA, CDR2 SNTAGT. The DNA for the CDR3 is TGTGCCAGCAGTAGCCGTGCCGGGACTAGTAATGAGCAGTTCTTC. It specifies CASSSRAGTSNEQFF.